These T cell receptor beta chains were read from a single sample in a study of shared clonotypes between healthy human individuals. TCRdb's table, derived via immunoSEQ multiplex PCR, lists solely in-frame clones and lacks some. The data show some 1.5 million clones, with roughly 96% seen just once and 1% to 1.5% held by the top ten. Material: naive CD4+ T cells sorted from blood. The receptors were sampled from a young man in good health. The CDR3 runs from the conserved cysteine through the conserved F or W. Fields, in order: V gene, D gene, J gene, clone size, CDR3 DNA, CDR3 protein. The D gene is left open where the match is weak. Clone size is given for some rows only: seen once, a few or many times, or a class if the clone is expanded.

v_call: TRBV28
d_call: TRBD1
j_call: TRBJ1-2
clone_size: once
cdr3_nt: TGTGCCAGCAGTTTGGGGACAGTGAGACAAATCGGCTATGGCTACACCTTC
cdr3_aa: CASSLGTVRQIGYGYTF

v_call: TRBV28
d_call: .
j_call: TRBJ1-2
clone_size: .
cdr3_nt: TGTGCCAGCAGTTTGCAGCCTAACTATGGCTACACCTTC
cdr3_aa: CASSLQPNYGYTF

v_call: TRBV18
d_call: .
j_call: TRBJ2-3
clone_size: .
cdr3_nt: TGTGCCAGCTCACCATCGGGGAGAGGCACAGATACGCAGTATTTT
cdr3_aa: CASSPSGRGTDTQYF

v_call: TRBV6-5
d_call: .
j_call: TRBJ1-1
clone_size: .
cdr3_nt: TGTGCCAGCCAGATGGGCGGATTAAACACTGAAGCTTTCTTT
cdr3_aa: CASQMGGLNTEAFF

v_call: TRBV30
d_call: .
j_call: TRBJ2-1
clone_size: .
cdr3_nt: TGTGCCTGGAGCAGCGCGACCTACAATGAGCAGTTCTTC
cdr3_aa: CAWSSATYNEQFF

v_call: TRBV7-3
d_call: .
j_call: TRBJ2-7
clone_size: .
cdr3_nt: TGTGCCAGCAGCTTAAGTGCGGCAGGGAGCTCCTACGAGCAGTACTTC
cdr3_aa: CASSLSAAGSSYEQYF

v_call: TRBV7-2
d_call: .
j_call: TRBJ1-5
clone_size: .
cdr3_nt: TGTGCCAGCAGCATTAGCGCGGACTTGAGGAAGAGTCAGCCCCAGCATTTT
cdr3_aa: CASSISADLRKSQPQHF

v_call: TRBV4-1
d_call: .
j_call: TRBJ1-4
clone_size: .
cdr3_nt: TGCGCCAGCAGCCAAGGGCCGTTAGGCGAAAAACTGTTTTTT
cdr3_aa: CASSQGPLGEKLFF

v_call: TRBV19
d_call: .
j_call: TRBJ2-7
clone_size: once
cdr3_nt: TGTGCCAGTAGTATGGGGGGAGTCTACGAGCAGTACTTC
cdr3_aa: CASSMGGVYEQYF

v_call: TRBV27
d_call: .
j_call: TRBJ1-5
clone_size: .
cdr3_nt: TGTGCCAGCAGATCCAGCAATCAGCCCCAGCATTTT
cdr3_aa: CASRSSNQPQHF

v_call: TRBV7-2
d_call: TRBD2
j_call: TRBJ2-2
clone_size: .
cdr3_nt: TGTGCCAGCAGCCCTAGCGGGAGGGCCAACACCGGGGAGCTGTTTTTT
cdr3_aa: CASSPSGRANTGELFF

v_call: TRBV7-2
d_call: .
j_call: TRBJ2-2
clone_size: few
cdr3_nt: TGTGCCAGCAGCTTAGAAGTCGGGGAGCTGTTTTTT
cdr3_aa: CASSLEVGELFF

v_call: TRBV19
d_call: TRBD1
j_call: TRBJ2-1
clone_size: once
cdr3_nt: TGTGCCAGCGACAGGGGAGGAAAGCAGTATGAGCAGTTCTTC
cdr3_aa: CASDRGGKQYEQFF

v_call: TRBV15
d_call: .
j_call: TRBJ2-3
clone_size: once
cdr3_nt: TGTGCCACCAGCAGAGTTGGCGAGAGCACAGATACGCAGTATTTT
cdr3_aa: CATSRVGESTDTQYF

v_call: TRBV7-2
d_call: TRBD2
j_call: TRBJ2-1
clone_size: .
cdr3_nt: TGTGCCAGCAGCGTCGGTAGCGGGAGGGCTTTCTTC
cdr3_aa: CASSVGSGRAFF

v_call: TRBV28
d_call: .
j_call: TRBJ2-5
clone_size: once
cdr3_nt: TGTGCCAGCAGTTCCCTCGGGGAAGAGGGGGAGACCCAGTACTTC
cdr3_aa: CASSSLGEEGETQYF

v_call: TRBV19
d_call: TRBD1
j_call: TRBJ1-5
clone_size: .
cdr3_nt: TGTGCCAGTAGTATAGACTATGCACCCCGGGACAGGCTTTCCCGAATCCAGCATTTT
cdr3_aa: CASSIDYAPRDRLSRIQHF

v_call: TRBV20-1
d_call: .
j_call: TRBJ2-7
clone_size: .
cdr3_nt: TGCAGTGCCCGAATCCCCTTCGAGCAGTACTTC
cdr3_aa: CSARIPFEQYF

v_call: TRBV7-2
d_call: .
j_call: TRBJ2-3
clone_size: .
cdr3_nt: TGTGCCAGCAGCCGAGAGGATACGCAGTATTTT
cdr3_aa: CASSREDTQYF

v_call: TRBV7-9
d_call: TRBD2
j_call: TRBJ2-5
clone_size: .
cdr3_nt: TGTGCCAGCAGCTTAGTGGGTAGCGGGACGCAAGAGACCCAGTACTTC
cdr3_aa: CASSLVGSGTQETQYF

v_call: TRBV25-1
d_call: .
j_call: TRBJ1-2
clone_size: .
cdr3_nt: TGTGCCAGCAGTGAATATAACAGTAACTATGGCTACACCTTC
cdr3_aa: CASSEYNSNYGYTF

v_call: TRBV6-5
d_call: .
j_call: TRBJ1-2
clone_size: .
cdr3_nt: TGTGCCAGCAGTCGAACCAAGGGCGGCTACACCTTC
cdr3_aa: CASSRTKGGYTF

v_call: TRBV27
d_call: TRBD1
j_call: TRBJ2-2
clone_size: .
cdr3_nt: TGTGCCAGCAGTTTCCGCACAGGGGCCGGGGAGCTGTTTTTT
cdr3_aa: CASSFRTGAGELFF

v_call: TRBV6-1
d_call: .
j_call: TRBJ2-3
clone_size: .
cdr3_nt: TGTGCCAGCAGTGAAATTAACTCCTGGTGGGGCACAGATACGCAGTATTTT
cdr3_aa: CASSEINSWWGTDTQYF

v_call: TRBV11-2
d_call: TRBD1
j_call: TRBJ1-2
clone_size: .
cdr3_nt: TGTGCCAGCAGCCCAGGGGGAGTTCTTAACTATGGCTACACCTTC
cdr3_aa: CASSPGGVLNYGYTF

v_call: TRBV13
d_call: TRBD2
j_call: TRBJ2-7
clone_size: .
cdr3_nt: TGTGCCAGCAGTCCTAATGGGCGGGGGAAATCCTACGAGCAGTACTTC
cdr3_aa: CASSPNGRGKSYEQYF

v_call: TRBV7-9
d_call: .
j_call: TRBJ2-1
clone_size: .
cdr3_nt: TGTGCCAGCAGCTTAGGTGTACTAAACTACAATGAGCAGTTCTTC
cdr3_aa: CASSLGVLNYNEQFF

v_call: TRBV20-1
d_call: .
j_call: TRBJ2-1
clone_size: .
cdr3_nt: TGCAGTCCGGTCCGGGGGAATGAGCAGTTCTTC
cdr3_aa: CSPVRGNEQFF

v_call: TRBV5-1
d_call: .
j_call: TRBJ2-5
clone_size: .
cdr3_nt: TGCGCCAGCAGCCCGAGGGGCGGCGGAGAGACCCAGTACTTC
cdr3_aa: CASSPRGGGETQYF

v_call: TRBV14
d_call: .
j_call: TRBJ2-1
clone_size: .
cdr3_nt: TGTGCCAGCAGCCAAGATTGGATCAAACCCAATTACAATGAGCAGTTCTTC
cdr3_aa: CASSQDWIKPNYNEQFF

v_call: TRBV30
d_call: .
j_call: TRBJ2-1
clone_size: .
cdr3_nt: TGTGCCTGGAGTCTGCGAAGGGACAATGAGCAGTTCTTC
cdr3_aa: CAWSLRRDNEQFF

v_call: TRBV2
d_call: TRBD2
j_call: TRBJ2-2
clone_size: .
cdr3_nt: TGTGCCAGCAGTGTACTAGCGGAGGCCACCGGGGAGCTGTTTTTT
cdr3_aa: CASSVLAEATGELFF

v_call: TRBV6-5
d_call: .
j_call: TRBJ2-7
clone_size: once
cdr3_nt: TGTGCCAGCAGTTACTCCGCAGAGCAGTACTTC
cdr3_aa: CASSYSAEQYF

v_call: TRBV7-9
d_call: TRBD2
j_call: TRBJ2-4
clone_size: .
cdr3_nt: TGTGCCAGCAGCCCCCGGACAGGGGATAGCGGGAGGGCCCGCATTCAGTACTTC
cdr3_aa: CASSPRTGDSGRARIQYF

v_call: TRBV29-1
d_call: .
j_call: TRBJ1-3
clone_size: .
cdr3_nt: TGCAGCGTGGAGGGGACGCGAAACACCATATATTTT
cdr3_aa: CSVEGTRNTIYF

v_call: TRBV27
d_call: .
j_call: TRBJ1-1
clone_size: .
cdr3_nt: TGTGCCAGCAGTTCGGTAAGGAACACTGAAGCTTTCTTT
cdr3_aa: CASSSVRNTEAFF

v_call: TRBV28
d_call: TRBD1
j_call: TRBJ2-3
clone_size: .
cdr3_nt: TGTGCCAGCACCCCAGGGGGCGGCGCAGATACGCAGTATTTT
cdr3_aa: CASTPGGGADTQYF

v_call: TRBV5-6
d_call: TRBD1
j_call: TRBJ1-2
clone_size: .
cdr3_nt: TGTGCCAGCAGCCGCTTTCGGGACAGGCGGTACTATGGCTACACCTTC
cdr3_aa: CASSRFRDRRYYGYTF

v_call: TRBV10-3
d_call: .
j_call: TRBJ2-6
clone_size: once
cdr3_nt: TGTGCCACCTCTGGTTCTGGGGCCAACGTCCTGACTTTC
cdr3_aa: CATSGSGANVLTF

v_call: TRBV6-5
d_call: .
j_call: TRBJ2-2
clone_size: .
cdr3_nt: TGTGCCAGCAGTCGGGACGGCTGGAACACCGGGGAGCTGTTTTTT
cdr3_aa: CASSRDGWNTGELFF